These T cell receptor beta chains were read from a single sample in a study of T cell responses to AZD1222 COVID-19 vaccine. Method: immunoSEQ multiplex PCR; TCRdb's copy keeps in-frame clones and lacks some. This sample has approximately 150,000 clones, with 88% found just once. This specimen consisted of peripheral blood, obtained on day 0 of AZD1222 vaccination. These receptors were taken from an adult in good health. Each CDR3 is given with its conserved first and last residue. Fields, in order: J gene, clone size, D gene, V gene, CDR3 protein, CDR3 DNA. D genes are given only for firm matches. Clone size is given for some rows only: seen once, a few or many times, or a class if the clone is expanded.

TRBJ2-3 | NA | NA | TRBV10-3 | CAIRPPGSDTQYF | TGTGCCATCAGGCCCCCTGGGTCAGATACGCAGTATTTT
TRBJ1-1 | NA | NA | TRBV30 | CAWSTTGNTEAFF | TGTGCCTGGAGCACGACAGGGAACACTGAAGCTTTCTTT
TRBJ2-1 | NA | NA | TRBV10-3 | CAIRPAGTGNEQFF | TGTGCCATCAGGCCAGCCGGGACGGGCAATGAGCAGTTCTTC
TRBJ1-1 | NA | NA | TRBV11-2 | CASRGNRIEAFF | TGTGCCAGCAGGGGTAACAGAATTGAAGCTTTCTTT
TRBJ2-7 | NA | TRBD1 | TRBV5-6 | CASSLATGTGTNEQYF | TGTGCCAGCAGCTTGGCAACCGGGACAGGGACTAACGAGCAGTACTTC
TRBJ2-2 | once | TRBD2 | TRBV20-1 | CSASPRGRAITGELFF | TGCAGTGCTAGTCCACGCGGGAGGGCCATCACCGGGGAGCTGTTTTTT
TRBJ2-1 | NA | TRBD2 | TRBV9 | CASRVAGYNEQFF | TGTGCCAGCAGGGTAGCGGGTTACAATGAGCAGTTCTTC
TRBJ2-7 | NA | NA | TRBV28 | CASSHSVSYEQYF | TGTGCCAGCAGTCATTCTGTGAGCTACGAGCAGTACTTC
TRBJ1-2 | NA | NA | TRBV11-2 | CASSSVRGANYGYTF | TGTGCCAGCAGTTCCGTGAGAGGGGCGAACTATGGCTACACCTTC
TRBJ1-5 | NA | NA | TRBV28 | CASSEGYQPQHF | TGTGCCAGCAGTGAAGGGTATCAGCCCCAGCATTTT
TRBJ2-1 | NA | NA | TRBV4-1 | CASSQENNPEQFF | TGCGCCAGCAGCCAAGAAAACAACCCAGAGCAGTTCTTC
TRBJ2-1 | NA | TRBD2 | TRBV12-3/TRBV12-4 | CASSFVREGLLFF | TGTGCCAGCAGTTTTGTACGGGAGGGCTTGTTGTTCTTC
TRBJ1-2 | NA | NA | TRBV19 | CASSIEAGANYGYTF | TGTGCCAGTAGTATAGAGGCTGGAGCTAACTATGGCTACACCTTC
TRBJ2-4 | once | TRBD1 | TRBV7-8 | CASSLYRGPSKNIQYF | TGTGCCAGCAGCCTATACAGGGGCCCTTCCAAAAACATTCAGTACTTC
TRBJ2-3 | NA | TRBD2 | TRBV27 | CASKPGGRDTQYF | TGTGCCAGCAAACCCGGGGGGAGAGATACGCAGTATTTT
TRBJ1-2 | NA | TRBD1 | TRBV7-2 | CASSLDNRAGGGGYTF | TGTGCCAGCAGCTTAGATAATCGGGCAGGGGGCGGTGGCTACACCTTC
TRBJ2-2 | NA | TRBD1 | TRBV7-6 | CASSARQGQVKLFF | TGTGCCAGCAGCGCGCGACAGGGGCAGGTGAAGCTGTTTTTT